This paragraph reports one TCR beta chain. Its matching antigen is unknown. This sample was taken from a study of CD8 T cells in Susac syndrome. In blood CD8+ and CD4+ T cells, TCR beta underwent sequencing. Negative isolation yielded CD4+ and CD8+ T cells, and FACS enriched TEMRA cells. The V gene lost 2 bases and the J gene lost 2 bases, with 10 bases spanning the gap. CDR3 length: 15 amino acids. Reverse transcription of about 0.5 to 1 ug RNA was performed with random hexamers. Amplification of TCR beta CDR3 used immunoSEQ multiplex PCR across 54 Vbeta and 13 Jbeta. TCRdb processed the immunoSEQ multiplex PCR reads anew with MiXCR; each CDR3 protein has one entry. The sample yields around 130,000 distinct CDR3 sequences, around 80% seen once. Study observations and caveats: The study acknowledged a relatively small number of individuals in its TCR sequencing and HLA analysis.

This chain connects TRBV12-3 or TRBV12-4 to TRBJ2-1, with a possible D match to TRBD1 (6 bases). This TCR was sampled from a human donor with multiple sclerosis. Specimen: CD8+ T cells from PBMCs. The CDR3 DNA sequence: TGTGCCAGCAGTTTACCAGGGGAGACCTACAATGAGCAGTTCTTC. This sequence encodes CASSLPGETYNEQFF.